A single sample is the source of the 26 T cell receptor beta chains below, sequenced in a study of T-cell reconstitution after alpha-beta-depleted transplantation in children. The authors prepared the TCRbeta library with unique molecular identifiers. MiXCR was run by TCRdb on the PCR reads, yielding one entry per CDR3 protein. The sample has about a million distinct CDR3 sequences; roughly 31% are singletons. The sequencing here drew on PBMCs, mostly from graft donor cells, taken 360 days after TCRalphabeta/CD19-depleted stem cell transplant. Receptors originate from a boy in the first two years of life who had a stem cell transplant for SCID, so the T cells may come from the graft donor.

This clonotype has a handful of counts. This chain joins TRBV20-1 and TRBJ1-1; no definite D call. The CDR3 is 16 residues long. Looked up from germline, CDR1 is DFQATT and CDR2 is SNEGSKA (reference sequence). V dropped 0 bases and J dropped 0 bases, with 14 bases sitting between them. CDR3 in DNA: TGCAGTGCTAGAGACCGCAGCTTTTCCATGAACACTGAAGCTTTCTTT. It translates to CSARDRSFSMNTEAFF.

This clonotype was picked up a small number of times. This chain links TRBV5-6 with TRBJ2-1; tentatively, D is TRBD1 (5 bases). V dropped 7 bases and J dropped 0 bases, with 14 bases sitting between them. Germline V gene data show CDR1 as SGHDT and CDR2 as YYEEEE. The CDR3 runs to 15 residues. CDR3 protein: CASRGPTVSYNEQFF. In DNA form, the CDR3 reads TGTGCCAGCCGCGGACCGACAGTCTCCTACAATGAGCAGTTCTTC.

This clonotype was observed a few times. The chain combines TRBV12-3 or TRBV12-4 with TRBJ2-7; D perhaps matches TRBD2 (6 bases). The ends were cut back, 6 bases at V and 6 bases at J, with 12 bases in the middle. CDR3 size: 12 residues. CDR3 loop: CASSYRGVEQYF. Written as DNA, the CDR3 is TGTGCCAGCAGCTACCGCGGGGTCGAGCAGTACTTC.

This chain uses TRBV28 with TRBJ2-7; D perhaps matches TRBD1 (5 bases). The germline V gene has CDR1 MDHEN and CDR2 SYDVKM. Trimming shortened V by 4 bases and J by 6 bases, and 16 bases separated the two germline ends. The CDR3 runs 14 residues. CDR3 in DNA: TGTGCCAGCAGTTCGGACACGGTAAAGTCCGAGCAGTACTTC. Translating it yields CASSSDTVKSEQYF.

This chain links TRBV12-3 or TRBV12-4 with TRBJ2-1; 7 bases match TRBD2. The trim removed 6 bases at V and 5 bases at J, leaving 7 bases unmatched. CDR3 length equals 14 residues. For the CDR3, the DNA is TGTGCCAGCAGGTCGACGGGACTAAACAATGAGCAGTTCTTC. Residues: CASRSTGLNNEQFF.

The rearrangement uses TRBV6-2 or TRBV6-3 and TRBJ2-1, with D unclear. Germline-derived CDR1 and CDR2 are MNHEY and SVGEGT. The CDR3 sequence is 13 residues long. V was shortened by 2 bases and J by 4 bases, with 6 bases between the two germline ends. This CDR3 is CASSYQAYNEQFF. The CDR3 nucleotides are TGTGCCAGCAGTTACCAGGCTTACAATGAGCAGTTCTTC.

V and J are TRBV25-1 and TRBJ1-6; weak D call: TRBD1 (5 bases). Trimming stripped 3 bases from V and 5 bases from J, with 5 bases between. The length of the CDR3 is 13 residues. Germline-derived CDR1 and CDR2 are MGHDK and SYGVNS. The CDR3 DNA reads TGTGCCAGCAGTGAGGGACATAATTCACCCCTCCACTTT. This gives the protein CASSEGHNSPLHF.

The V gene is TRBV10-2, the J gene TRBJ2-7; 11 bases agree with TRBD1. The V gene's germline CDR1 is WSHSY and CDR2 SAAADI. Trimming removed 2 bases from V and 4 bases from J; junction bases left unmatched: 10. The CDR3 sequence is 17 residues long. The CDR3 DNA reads TGCGCCAGCAGTGAGGCGGGGACAGGGGGTAAGAAATACGAGCAGTACTTC. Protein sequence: CASSEAGTGGKKYEQYF.

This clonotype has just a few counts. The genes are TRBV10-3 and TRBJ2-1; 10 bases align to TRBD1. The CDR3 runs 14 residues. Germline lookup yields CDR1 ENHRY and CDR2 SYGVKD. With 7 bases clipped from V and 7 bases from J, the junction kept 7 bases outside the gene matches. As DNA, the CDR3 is TGTGCCATCAAAGGGGGGGGACAGGGGAATGAGCAGTTCTTC. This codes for CAIKGGGQGNEQFF.

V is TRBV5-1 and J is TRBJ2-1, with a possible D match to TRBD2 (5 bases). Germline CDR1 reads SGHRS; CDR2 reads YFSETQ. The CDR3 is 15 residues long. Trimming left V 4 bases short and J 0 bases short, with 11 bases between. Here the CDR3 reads CASSQAEPSYNEQFF. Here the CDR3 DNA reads TGCGCCAGCAGCCAAGCGGAACCCTCCTACAATGAGCAGTTCTTC.

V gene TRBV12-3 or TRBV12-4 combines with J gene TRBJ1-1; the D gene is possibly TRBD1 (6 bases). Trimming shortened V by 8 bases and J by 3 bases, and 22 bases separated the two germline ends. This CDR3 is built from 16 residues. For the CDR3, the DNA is TGTGCCAGCTCGCCGATGACAGGCGAAGGGGACACTGAAGCTTTCTTT. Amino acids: CASSPMTGEGDTEAFF.

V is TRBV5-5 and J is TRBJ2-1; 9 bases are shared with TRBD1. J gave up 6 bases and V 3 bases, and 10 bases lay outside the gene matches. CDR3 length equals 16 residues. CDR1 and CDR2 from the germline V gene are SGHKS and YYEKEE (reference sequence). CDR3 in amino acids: CASSWVPGQGPNEQFF. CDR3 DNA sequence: TGTGCCAGCAGCTGGGTACCGGGACAGGGCCCCAATGAGCAGTTCTTC.

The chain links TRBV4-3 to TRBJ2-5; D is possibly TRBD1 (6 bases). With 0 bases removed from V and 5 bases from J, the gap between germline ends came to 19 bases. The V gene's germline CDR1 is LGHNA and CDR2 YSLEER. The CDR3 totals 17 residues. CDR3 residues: CASSQDRLGYQGETQYF. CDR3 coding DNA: TGCGCCAGCAGCCAAGATCGACTCGGCTACCAGGGGGAGACCCAGTACTTC.

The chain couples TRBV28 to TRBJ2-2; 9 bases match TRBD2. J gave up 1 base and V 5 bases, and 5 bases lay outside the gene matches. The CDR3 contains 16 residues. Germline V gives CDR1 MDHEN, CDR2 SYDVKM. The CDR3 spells CASSPGTSRNTGELFF. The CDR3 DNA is TGTGCCAGCAGTCCCGGGACTAGCCGGAACACCGGGGAGCTGTTTTTT.

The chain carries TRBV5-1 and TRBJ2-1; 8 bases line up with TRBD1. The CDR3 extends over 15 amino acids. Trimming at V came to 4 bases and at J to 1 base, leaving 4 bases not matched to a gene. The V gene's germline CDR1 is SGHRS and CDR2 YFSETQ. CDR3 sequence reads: CASSMGQASYNEQFF. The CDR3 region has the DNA TGCGCCAGCAGCATGGGACAGGCTTCCTACAATGAGCAGTTCTTC.

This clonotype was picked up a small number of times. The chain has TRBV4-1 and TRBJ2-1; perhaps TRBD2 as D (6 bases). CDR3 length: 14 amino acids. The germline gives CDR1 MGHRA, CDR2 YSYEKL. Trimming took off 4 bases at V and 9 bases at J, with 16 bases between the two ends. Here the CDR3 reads CASSPMAGTREQFF. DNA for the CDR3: TGCGCCAGCAGCCCGATGGCCGGGACTCGTGAGCAGTTCTTC.

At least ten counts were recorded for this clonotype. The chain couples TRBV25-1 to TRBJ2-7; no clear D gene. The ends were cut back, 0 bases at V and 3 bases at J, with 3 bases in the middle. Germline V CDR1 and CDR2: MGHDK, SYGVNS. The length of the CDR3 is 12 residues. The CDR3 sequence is CASSEYGYEQYF. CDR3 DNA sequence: TGTGCCAGCAGTGAATATGGCTACGAGCAGTACTTC.

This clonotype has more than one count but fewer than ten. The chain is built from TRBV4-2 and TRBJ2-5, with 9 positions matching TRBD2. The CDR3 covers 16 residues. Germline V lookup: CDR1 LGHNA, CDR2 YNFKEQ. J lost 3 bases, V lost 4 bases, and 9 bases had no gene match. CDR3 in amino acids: CASSLRVAGDKETQYF. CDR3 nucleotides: TGTGCCAGCAGCCTAAGAGTAGCGGGGGATAAAGAGACCCAGTACTTC.

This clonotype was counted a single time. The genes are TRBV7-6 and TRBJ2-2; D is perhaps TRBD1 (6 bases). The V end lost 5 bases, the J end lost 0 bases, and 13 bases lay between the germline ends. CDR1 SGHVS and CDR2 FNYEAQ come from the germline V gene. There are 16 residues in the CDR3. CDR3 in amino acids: CASSPRQAPNTGELFF. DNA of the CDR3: TGTGCCAGCAGCCCAAGACAGGCCCCGAACACCGGGGAGCTGTTTTTT.

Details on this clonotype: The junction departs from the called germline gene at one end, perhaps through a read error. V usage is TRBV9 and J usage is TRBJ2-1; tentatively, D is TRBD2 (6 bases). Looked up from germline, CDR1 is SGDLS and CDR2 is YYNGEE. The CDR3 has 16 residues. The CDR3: CAISVGEASSYNEQFF. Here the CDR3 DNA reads TGTGCCATCAGCGTAGGGGAGGCGAGCTCCTACAATGAGCAGTTCTTC.

This CDR3 reads CSARDGHTLSYEQYF. CDR3 bases: TGCAGTGCTAGAGATGGGCATACCCTCTCCTACGAGCAGTACTTC. The chain recombines TRBV20-1 with TRBJ2-7; D uncertain. V lost 0 bases, J lost 0 bases, and 12 bases lay in between. This CDR3 spans 15 amino acids. Germline CDR1 is DFQATT and CDR2 is SNEGSKA (reference sequence).

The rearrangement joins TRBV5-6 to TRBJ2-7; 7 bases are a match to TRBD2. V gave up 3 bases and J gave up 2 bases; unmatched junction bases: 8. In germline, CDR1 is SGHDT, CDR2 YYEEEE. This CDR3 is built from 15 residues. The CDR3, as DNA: TGTGCCAGCAGCTCATTAGCGGGCGTTCCCTACGAGCAGTACTTC. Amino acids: CASSSLAGVPYEQYF.

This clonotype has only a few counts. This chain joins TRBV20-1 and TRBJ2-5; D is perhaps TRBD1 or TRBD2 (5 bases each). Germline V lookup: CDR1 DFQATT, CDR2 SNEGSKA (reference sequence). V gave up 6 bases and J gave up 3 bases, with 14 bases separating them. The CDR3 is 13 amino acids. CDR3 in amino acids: CSAILGVKETQYF. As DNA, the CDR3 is TGCAGTGCCATCCTGGGGGTAAAAGAGACCCAGTACTTC.

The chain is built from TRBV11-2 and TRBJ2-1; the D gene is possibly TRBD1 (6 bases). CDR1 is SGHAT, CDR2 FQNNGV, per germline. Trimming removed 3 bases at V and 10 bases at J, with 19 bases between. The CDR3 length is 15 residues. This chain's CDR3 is CASSFRGTTEGEQFF. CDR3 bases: TGTGCCAGCAGCTTCCGAGGGACAACCGAGGGGGAGCAGTTCTTC.

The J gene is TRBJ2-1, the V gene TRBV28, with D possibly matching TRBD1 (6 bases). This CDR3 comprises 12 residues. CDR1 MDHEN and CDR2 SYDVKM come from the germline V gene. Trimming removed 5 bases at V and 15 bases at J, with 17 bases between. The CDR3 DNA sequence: TGTGCCAGCAGTCTTACGAAACAGGGTCGGTTCTTC. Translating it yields CASSLTKQGRFF.

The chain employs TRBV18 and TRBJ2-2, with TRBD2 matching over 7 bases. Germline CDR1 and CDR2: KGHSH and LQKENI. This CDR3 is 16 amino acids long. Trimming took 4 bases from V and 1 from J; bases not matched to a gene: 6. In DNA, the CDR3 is TGTGCCAGCTCACGGTGGGACTATCAGAACACCGGGGAGCTGTTTTTT. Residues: CASSRWDYQNTGELFF.